The clone carrying this T cell receptor beta chain showed up just a few times. The antigen is not known. Cells stained for CD3, CD4, CD8, CD45RA, CD27 and viability were sorted into four CD45RA/CD27 subsets. Germline CDR1 and CDR2: SEHNR and FQNEAQ (reference sequence). V lost 2 bases to trimming and J lost 2 bases; unmatched junction nucleotides: 4. This CDR3 is built from 15 residues. The data were taken from a study of naive and memory T cell subsets. Study conclusions and caveats: RNA-based TCR counts may shift with T cell activation and differentiation. There was no ground truth to check naive and memory subset results.

Two oligonucleotides, mixed equimolar, formed the beta constant-region primer covering TRBC1 and TRBC2. Four rounds of PCR amplified the ligated cDNA using nested alpha and beta constant-region primers plus SP2. Using its own MiXCR run on the UMI-ligation and nested PCR reads, TCRdb lists one record per CDR3 protein. The table records approximately 140,000 distinct CDR3 sequences, around 15% of them present only once. Material for sequencing was naive CD4+ T cells from blood. This sequence joins TRBV7-9 and TRBJ2-3; TRBD2 agrees at 7 bases. This TCR derives from a human donor in good health. For the CDR3, the DNA is TGTGCCAGCAGCTTAACTAGCGTAACCACAGATACGCAGTATTTT. Residues: CASSLTSVTTDTQYF.